One sample yielded the 7 T cell receptor beta chains listed below, sequenced in a study of beta chain features in type 1 diabetes. Reverse transcription of all isolated RNA meant that expressed TCRB transcripts were sequenced. Clones were sequenced by immunoSEQ multiplex PCR, and TCRdb holds only the in-frame ones, with some missing. The sample records hundreds of thousands of clones, less than 20% being singletons. Sequenced material: naive CD4+ T cells from blood. These receptors all stem from a man aged 18 to 30 in good health.

This chain joins TRBV25-1 and TRBJ2-6; 10 nucleotides line up with TRBD1. With V trimmed by 4 bases and J by 0 bases, 3 bases remained unmatched. This CDR3 has 17 amino acids. Germline values: CDR1 MGHDK, CDR2 SYGVNS. The CDR3 spells CASSGGTGASGANVLTF. The DNA of the CDR3 is TGTGCCAGCAGTGGAGGGACAGGGGCCTCTGGGGCCAACGTCCTGACTTTC.

The chain employs TRBV27 and TRBJ1-6, with D perhaps TRBD1 (5 bases). V dropped 9 bases and J dropped 0 bases, with 15 bases sitting between them. This CDR3 is built from 16 residues. Germline V gene sequence: CDR1 MNHEY, CDR2 SMNVEV (reference sequence). The CDR3 loop reads CASGSWGSSYNSPLHF. For the CDR3, the DNA is TGTGCCAGTGGGTCATGGGGGAGCTCCTATAATTCACCCCTCCACTTT.

V and J are TRBV7-2 and TRBJ1-6; 8 nucleotides agree with TRBD1. The ends lost 5 bases at V and 5 bases at J; junction bases unmatched: 8. The CDR3 has 16 amino acids. The V gene's germline CDR1 is SGHTA and CDR2 FQGNSA. Written as DNA, the CDR3 is TGTGCCAGCAGCATCAGGACAGGGAGGGATAATTCACCCCTCCACTTT. Its translation: CASSIRTGRDNSPLHF.

The V call is TRBV30, the J call TRBJ2-7; 8 bases line up with TRBD2. CDR1 GTSNPN and CDR2 SVGIG come from the germline V gene (reference sequence). V lost 0 bases and J lost 2; bases outside the gene matches: 15. CDR3 length: 18 amino acids. The CDR3 DNA follows: TGTGCCTGGAGTGTACGGGGGGGGCTTTTGCAGGCGGCCTACGAGCAGTACTTC. It codes for CAWSVRGGLLQAAYEQYF.

J is TRBJ1-1 and V is TRBV30; no firm D call. In germline, CDR1 is GTSNPN, CDR2 SVGIG (reference sequence). There are 12 residues in the CDR3. Trimming took 6 bases from V and 1 from J, leaving 9 bases between them. CDR3 DNA: TGTGCCTGCCAACGGAGGAACACTGAAGCTTTCTTT. It specifies CACQRRNTEAFF.

The V and J genes are TRBV18 and TRBJ2-5; 7 nucleotides match TRBD2. Germline V gene data show CDR1 as KGHSH and CDR2 as LQKENI. V trimming: 3 bases; J trimming: 4 bases; junction bases outside the gene matches: 11. CDR3 length equals 16 residues. The CDR3 sequence is CASSPLPSGEGETQYF. CDR3 DNA: TGTGCCAGCTCACCGTTACCCTCGGGGGAGGGAGAGACCCAGTACTTC.

The chain has TRBV9 and TRBJ2-5; D is uncertain. This CDR3 comprises 14 residues. Germline-derived CDR1 and CDR2 are SGDLS and YYNGEE. The germline V and J ends were trimmed by 4 bases and 2 bases, with 12 bases remaining between them. The CDR3 loop is CASSLGIIQETQYF. As DNA, the CDR3 is TGTGCCAGCAGCTTAGGGATAATACAAGAGACCCAGTACTTC.